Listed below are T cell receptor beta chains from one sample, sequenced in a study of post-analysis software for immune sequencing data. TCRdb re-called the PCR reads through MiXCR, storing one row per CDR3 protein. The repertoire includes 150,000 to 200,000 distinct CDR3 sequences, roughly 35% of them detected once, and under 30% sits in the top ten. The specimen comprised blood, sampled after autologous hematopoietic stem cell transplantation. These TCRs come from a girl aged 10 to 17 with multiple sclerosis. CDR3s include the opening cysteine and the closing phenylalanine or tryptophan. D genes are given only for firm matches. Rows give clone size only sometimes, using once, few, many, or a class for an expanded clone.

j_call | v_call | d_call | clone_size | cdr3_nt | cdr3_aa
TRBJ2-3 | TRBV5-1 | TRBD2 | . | TGCGCCAGCAGCTTGGGGCTAGCGGGAACAGATACGCAGTATTTT | CASSLGLAGTDTQYF
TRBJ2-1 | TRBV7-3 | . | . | TGTGCCAGCAGCGGTCCCGGGACCTACAATGAGCAGTTCTTC | CASSGPGTYNEQFF
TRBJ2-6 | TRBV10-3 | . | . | TGTGCCATCAGTGATGGGGGGCGCTTAATTGCTGGGGCCAACGTCCTGACTTTC | CAISDGGRLIAGANVLTF
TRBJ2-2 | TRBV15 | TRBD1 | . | TGTGCCACCAGCAAGGACAGGGGGATCACTGGGGAGCTGTTTTTT | CATSKDRGITGELFF
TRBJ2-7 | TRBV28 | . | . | TGTGCCAGCGCGAGGGAATACAAGCAGTACTTC | CASAREYKQYF
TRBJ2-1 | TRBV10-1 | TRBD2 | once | TGCGCCAGCAGTGAGTCGGGACTAGCGAATGAGCAGTTCTTC | CASSESGLANEQFF
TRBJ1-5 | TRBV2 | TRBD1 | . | TGTGCCAGCACCTTCCGGGACAGGGCCCTTAGCAATCAGCCCCAGCATTTT | CASTFRDRALSNQPQHF
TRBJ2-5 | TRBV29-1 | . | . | TGCAGCGTTCCGAACAGGGATCAAGAGACCCAGTACTTC | CSVPNRDQETQYF
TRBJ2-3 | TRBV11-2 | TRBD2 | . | TGTGCCAGCAGCTTAGATGTCGGCCCTCGGACTAGCGGGAGGGCTTTAACAGATACGCAGTATTTT | CASSLDVGPRTSGRALTDTQYF
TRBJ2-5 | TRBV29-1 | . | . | TGCAGCGCGGGCGCAGGGGACTCGATGGGAGAGACCCAGTACTTC | CSAGAGDSMGETQYF
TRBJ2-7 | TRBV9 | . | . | TGTGCCAGCAGCGTAGGAGCAGGGGTGGCCTACGAGCAGTACTTC | CASSVGAGVAYEQYF
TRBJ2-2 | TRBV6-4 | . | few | TGTGCCAGCAGTGACTCGATGGACACCGGGGAGCTGTTTTTT | CASSDSMDTGELFF
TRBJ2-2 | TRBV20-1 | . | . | TGCAGCGCCTCAAAAGGGGTTATACAGGCGAACATCGGGGAGCTGTTTTTT | CSASKGVIQANIGELFF
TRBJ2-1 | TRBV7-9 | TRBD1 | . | TGTGCCAGCAGCTCACAGGGGAGCTCCTACAATGAGCAGTTCTTC | CASSSQGSSYNEQFF
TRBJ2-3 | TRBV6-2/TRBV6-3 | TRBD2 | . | TGTGCCAGCAGTTACTCGACGCGGGCGGGAGGGCCGCTAGATACGCAGTATTTT | CASSYSTRAGGPLDTQYF
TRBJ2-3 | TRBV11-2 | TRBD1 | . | TGTGCCAGCAGGCGGATCAGGGGGTGGGGCACAGATACGCAGTATTTT | CASRRIRGWGTDTQYF
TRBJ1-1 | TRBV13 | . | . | TGTGCCAGCAGCTTAGGAGGATCGCCTGAAGCTTTCTTT | CASSLGGSPEAFF
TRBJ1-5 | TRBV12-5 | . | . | TGTGCTAGTGCCCCACCGACCAATCAGCCCCAGCATTTT | CASAPPTNQPQHF
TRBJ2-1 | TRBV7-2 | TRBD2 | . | TGTGCCAGCAGCCGGATAGCGGGAGAAGTGGGGGAGCAGTTCTTC | CASSRIAGEVGEQFF
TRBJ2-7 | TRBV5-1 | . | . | TGCGCCAGCAGCTTGGGGGAGGTTCCCTACGAGCAGTACTTC | CASSLGEVPYEQYF
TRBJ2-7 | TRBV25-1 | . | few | TGTGCCAGCAGCCCTGGGCAGGCCCAGTACTTC | CASSPGQAQYF
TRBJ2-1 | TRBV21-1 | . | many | TGTGCCAGCAGCAAAAAGACGACCCGGGAACCCTCCAATGAGCAGTTCTTC | CASSKKTTREPSNEQFF
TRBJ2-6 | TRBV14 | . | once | TGTGCCAGCAGCCAAGAAAGAAGACGGCCCCCTGGGGCCAACGTCCTGACTTTC | CASSQERRRPPGANVLTF
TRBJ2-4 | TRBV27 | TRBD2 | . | TGTGCCAGCAGTTTAGGGAGGGAGGGCATTCAGTACTTC | CASSLGREGIQYF
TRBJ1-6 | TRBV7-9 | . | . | TGTGCCAGCAGTGAAGCCCAGGGTTCACCCCTCCACTTT | CASSEAQGSPLHF
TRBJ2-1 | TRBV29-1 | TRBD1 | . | TGCACCGGACAGGGGGGCAATGAGCAGTTCTTC | CTGQGGNEQFF
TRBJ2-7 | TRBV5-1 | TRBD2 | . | TGCGCCAGCAGCTTGGTGGGGGGGAACTACGAGCAGTACTTC | CASSLVGGNYEQYF
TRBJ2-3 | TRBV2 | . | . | TGTGCCAGCAGCCCGGGACACCTCACAGATACGCAGTATTTT | CASSPGHLTDTQYF
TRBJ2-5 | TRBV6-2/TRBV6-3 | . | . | TGTGCCAGCAGTCAGCCGGGGCTCGGCGGAGAGACCCAGTACTTC | CASSQPGLGGETQYF
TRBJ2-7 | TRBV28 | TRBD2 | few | TGTGCCAGCCACCAAGAAGGGACTAGCGAAGAGCAGTACTTC | CASHQEGTSEEQYF
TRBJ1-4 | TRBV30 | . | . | TGTGCCGGCGAGGGGGTTCTCGCTGAAAAACTGTTTTTT | CAGEGVLAEKLFF
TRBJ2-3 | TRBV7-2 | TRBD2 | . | TGTGCCAGCAGCCCTAGCGGGGCCCCCACAGATACGCAGTATTTT | CASSPSGAPTDTQYF
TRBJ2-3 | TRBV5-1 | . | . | TGCGCCAGCAGCTTGGGGGCAGGGGAGCAAGATACGCAGTATTTT | CASSLGAGEQDTQYF
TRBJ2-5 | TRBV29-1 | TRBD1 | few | TGCAGCGGAGGGGGCTCGGAGACCCAGTACTTC | CSGGGSETQYF
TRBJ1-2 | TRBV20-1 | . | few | TGCAGTGCTAGGCGGCAGGGAGGCTATGGCTACACCTTC | CSARRQGGYGYTF
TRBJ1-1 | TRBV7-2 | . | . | TGTGCCAGCAGCTTAGAGGGACGCCGGGGGGGAGCTTTCTTT | CASSLEGRRGGAFF
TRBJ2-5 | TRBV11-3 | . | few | TGTGCCAGCAGTCCTGGACTCCTGGAGACCCAGTACTTC | CASSPGLLETQYF
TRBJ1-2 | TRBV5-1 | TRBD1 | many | TGCGCCAGCAGCCTCCAGGGGGCGAACTATGGCTACACCTTC | CASSLQGANYGYTF
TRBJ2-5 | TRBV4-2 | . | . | TGTGTCAGCAGCCAAGATGTAACGGGGAGCGAGACCCAGTACTTC | CVSSQDVTGSETQYF
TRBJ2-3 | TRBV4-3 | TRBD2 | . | TGCGCCAGCAGCCGGACTAGTTTGGCAGATACGCAGTATTTT | CASSRTSLADTQYF
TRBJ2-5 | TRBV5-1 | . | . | TGCGCCAGCAGCGTGGATCCGGGACGAGGGACCCAGTACTTC | CASSVDPGRGTQYF
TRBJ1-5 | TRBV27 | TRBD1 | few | TGTGCCAGCACCAAATCTAGAGCCGGACAGGGAGGTTTGGATAGCAATCAGCCCCAGCATTTT | CASTKSRAGQGGLDSNQPQHF
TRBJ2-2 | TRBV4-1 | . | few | TGCGCCAGCAGCCAAGTCCCAAGTGGGGCGAACACCGGGGAGCTGTTTTTT | CASSQVPSGANTGELFF
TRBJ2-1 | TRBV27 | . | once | TGTGCCAGCAGTTTATCGGGGGGCAATGAGCAGTTCTTC | CASSLSGGNEQFF
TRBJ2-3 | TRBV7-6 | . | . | TGTGCCAGCAGCTTAGAGGGAGTGCTGACAGATACGCAGTATTTT | CASSLEGVLTDTQYF
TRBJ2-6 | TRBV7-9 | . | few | TGTGCCAGCACTTACCTCCTGGCCAACGTCCTGACTTTC | CASTYLLANVLTF
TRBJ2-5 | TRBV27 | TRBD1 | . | TGTGCCAGCAGGAGCCTCGGGACAGGGGTCCGGGAGACCCAGTACTTC | CASRSLGTGVRETQYF
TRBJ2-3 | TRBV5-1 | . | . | TGCGCCAGCAGCTTGTCCAGGGGTATAGATACGCAGTATTTT | CASSLSRGIDTQYF
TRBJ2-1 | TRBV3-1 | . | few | TGTGCCAGCAGCCAACTGGCGAAGGGGGGTCCAGATGAGCAGTTCTTC | CASSQLAKGGPDEQFF
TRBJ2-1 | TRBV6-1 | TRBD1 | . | TGTGCCAGCAGTGAAGTCGAAACAGGGGGCGGATGGAATGAGCAGTTCTTC | CASSEVETGGGWNEQFF
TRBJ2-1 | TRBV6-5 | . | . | TGTGCCAGCAGTTACTCTAGGTTTTCAAGCGTGAATGAGCAGTTCTTC | CASSYSRFSSVNEQFF
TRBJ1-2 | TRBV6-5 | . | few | TGTGCCAGCAGTTACTCGAGTACTAGGGGGTTAAACTATGGCTACACCTTC | CASSYSSTRGLNYGYTF
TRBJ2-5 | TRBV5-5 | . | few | TGTGCCAGCAGCGCCGGCGGAATGGAGACCCAGTACTTC | CASSAGGMETQYF
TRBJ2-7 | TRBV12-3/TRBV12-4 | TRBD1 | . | TGTGCCGGCAGTTTAGGGACAGGGGGACCTTACGAGCAGTACTTC | CAGSLGTGGPYEQYF
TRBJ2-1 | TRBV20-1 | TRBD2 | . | TGCAGTGCTAGCGGCCACGCCGGGACTAGCCTCGAGTACAATGAGCAGTTCTTC | CSASGHAGTSLEYNEQFF
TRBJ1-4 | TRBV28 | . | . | TGTGCCATCTCTCCCTCGACGGGCCTAACCTCTAATGAAAAACTGTTTTTT | CAISPSTGLTSNEKLFF
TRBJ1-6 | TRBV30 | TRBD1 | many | TGTGCCTGGAGTAAAGGACAGGATAATTCACCCCTCCACTTT | CAWSKGQDNSPLHF